This is a list of T cell receptor beta chains from one sample in a study of cytotoxic CD8 clonotypes in ibrutinib-treated CLL. Clones were read by immunoSEQ multiplex PCR, and TCRdb kept only the in-frame ones, dropping some. The sample contains over 150,000 clones, 55% to 85% of which appear only once. Sample: PBMCs, taken after 24 months of ibrutinib treatment. These receptor sequences come from a human donor with chronic lymphocytic leukemia. Each CDR3 is given without its conserved first and last residue. Each record gives: CDR3 protein, V gene, J gene, D gene. D genes are given only for firm matches.

ASRLALASAYEQY	TRBV12-2	TRBJ2-7	-
ASSSRDRVTQETQY	TRBV5-4	TRBJ2-5	TRBD1
ATSRDPAGGTGELF	TRBV15	TRBJ2-2	TRBD2
ASSQDRGSGSYEQY	TRBV4-3	TRBJ2-7	-
ASSEGGLAFPRTDTQY	TRBV2	TRBJ2-3	TRBD2
ASSPSGSSYNEQF	TRBV6-5	TRBJ2-1	TRBD2
ASSTRLEQY	TRBV28	TRBJ2-7	-
ASSSSSGIPNEQF	TRBV9	TRBJ2-1	TRBD2
ASSLAQIATNEKLF	TRBV5-1	TRBJ1-4	-
ASQAVFWTGHYNQPQH	TRBV27	TRBJ1-5	TRBD1
ATSRRTGNSYEQY	TRBV15	TRBJ2-7	-
ASSRGGEQY	TRBV7-9	TRBJ2-7	-
ASERGSGSYEQY	TRBV7-8	TRBJ2-7	TRBD2
ASSLSGTGRPETQY	TRBV7-3	TRBJ2-5	TRBD1
ASSYSESEQY	TRBV6-6	TRBJ2-7	-
ASSWEGNSNYGYT	TRBV5-5	TRBJ1-2	-
ASSTDRVLNTEAF	TRBV7-8	TRBJ1-1	TRBD1
ASSNSGRNTGELF	TRBV2	TRBJ2-2	TRBD2
ACFNPSGSTDTQY	TRBV13	TRBJ2-3	TRBD2
ASSPHTTRYEQY	TRBV11-2	TRBJ2-7	-
ASQGGQNTEAF	TRBV9	TRBJ1-1	-
ASSYRTSGNTGELF	TRBV5-1	TRBJ2-2	TRBD2
ASSDSGLGEQF	TRBV6-5	TRBJ2-1	-
ASSSQGSRQPQH	TRBV27	TRBJ1-5	-
ASSLRTGDYITGEQY	TRBV7-2	TRBJ2-7	TRBD1
ASSLAPYNEKLF	TRBV11-2	TRBJ1-4	-
ASSPAGKVGNEQF	TRBV6-5	TRBJ2-1	-
ASSGSGSSYNEQF	TRBV9	TRBJ2-1	TRBD2
ASSPMSSYNEQF	TRBV10-1	TRBJ2-1	-
ATSRDPGLATDTQY	TRBV15	TRBJ2-3	-
SGQIAGGDSLVTDTQY	TRBV29-1	TRBJ2-3	TRBD2
ASSLTGGPRQPQH	TRBV7-9	TRBJ1-5	-
ASSVEALLATSTTGELF	TRBV9	TRBJ2-2	-
ASSPQTGLEQY	TRBV19	TRBJ2-7	TRBD1
AILPSGPYNEQF	TRBV14	TRBJ2-1	-
ASFRGTDGYT	TRBV6-5	TRBJ1-2	TRBD1
ASSQERRDTQY	TRBV4-3	TRBJ2-3	-
ATHRGGYT	TRBV19	TRBJ1-2	TRBD1
ASSLAGSGTDNYEQY	TRBV5-1	TRBJ2-7	-
ASSVEKTNYGYT	TRBV9	TRBJ1-2	-
ASSDGTSTDTQY	TRBV2	TRBJ2-3	-
ASIEGGRDTQY	TRBV19	TRBJ2-3	TRBD2
ASSSGLGYGYT	TRBV6-5	TRBJ1-2	-
ASSVDWQGETQY	TRBV9	TRBJ2-5	-
ASSLLQGFTEAF	TRBV7-9	TRBJ1-1	-
ATSRGLAGRSDTQY	TRBV15	TRBJ2-3	TRBD2
ASSPWGWLSNTGELF	TRBV27	TRBJ2-2	-
ASSLWQGIDTQY	TRBV11-2	TRBJ2-3	-
AWSVLQGETEAF	TRBV30	TRBJ1-1	-
ASSPGTSGRVKGTDTQY	TRBV27	TRBJ2-3	TRBD2
ASSFGQNNEKLF	TRBV7-9	TRBJ1-4	-